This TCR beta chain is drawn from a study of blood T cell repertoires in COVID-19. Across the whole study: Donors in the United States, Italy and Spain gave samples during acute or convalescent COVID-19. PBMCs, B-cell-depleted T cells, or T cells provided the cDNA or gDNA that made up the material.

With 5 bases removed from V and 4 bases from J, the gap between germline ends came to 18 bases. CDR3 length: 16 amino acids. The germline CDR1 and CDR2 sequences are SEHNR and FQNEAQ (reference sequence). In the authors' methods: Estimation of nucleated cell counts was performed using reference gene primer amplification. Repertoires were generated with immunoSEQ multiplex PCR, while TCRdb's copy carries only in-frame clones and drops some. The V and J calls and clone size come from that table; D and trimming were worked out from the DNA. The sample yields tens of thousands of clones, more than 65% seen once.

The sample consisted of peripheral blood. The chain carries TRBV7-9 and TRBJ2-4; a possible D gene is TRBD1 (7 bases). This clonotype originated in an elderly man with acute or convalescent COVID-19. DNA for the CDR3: TGTGCCAGCAGCCACATTTGGAGGGGGCATAAAAACATTCAGTACTTC. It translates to CASSHIWRGHKNIQYF.